Shown below are 10 T cell receptor beta chains from a single sample sequenced in a study of PD-L1 blockade in urothelial cancer. Here immunoSEQ multiplex PCR was the method, and the copy in TCRdb shows in-frame clones only, minus some. The sample holds about 30,000 clones, over 80% seen once. The starting material was PBMCs, obtained around atezolizumab (anti-PD-L1) treatment. The receptors shown here come from a man aged 45-60 years with urothelial cancer.

This chain uses TRBV5-4 with TRBJ2-7; the D gene is possibly TRBD2 (6 bases). The V gene's germline CDR1 is SGHNT and CDR2 YYREEE (reference sequence). Trimming left V 0 bases short and J 7 bases short, with 17 bases between. The CDR3 is 15 residues long. The CDR3: CASSLARRGLGEQYF. The CDR3, as DNA: TGTGCCAGCAGCTTGGCTAGGCGGGGCCTCGGGGAGCAGTACTTC. The complete variable domain, with remaining parts taken from reference TRBV5-4 and TRBJ2-7, reads ETGVTQSPTHLIKTRGQQVTLRCSSQSGHNTVSWYQQALGQGPQFIFQYYREEENGRGNFPPRFSGLQFPNYSSELNVNALELDDSALYLCASSLARRGLGEQYFGPGTRLTVT.

The chain uses TRBV5-1 and TRBJ2-5; 11 nucleotides agree with TRBD2. The CDR3 sequence is 15 residues long. V trimming: 4 bases; J trimming: 2 bases; junction bases outside the gene matches: 4. Germline assignment: CDR1 SGHRS and CDR2 YFSETQ. CDR3 amino acids: CASSRGTSGQETQYF. The CDR3 nucleotides read TGCGCCAGCAGCAGGGGGACTAGCGGTCAAGAGACCCAGTACTTC.

In this sample, this clone turned up once. The V and J genes are TRBV13 and TRBJ2-3, with D possibly being TRBD1 (6 bases). V gave up 4 bases and J gave up 3 bases, with 14 bases separating them. The CDR3 is 15 residues long. Germline lookup yields CDR1 PRHDT and CDR2 FYEKMQ (reference sequence). The CDR3 here is CASSSEAGATDTQYF. Written as DNA, the CDR3 is TGTGCCAGCAGCTCCGAGGCAGGGGCGACAGATACGCAGTATTTT.

The rearrangement links TRBV27 to TRBJ1-1, with D tentatively TRBD1 (6 bases). The V gene lost 6 bases and the J gene lost 1 base, with 9 bases spanning the gap. The CDR3 is 13 residues long. The V gene's germline CDR1 is MNHEY and CDR2 SMNVEV (reference sequence). The CDR3 DNA is TGTGCCAGCAGGGGACACAAGAACACTGAAGCTTTCTTT. This translates into CASRGHKNTEAFF.

This chain joins TRBV7-2 and TRBJ2-1, with D possibly TRBD1 on 6 matching bases. The V gene lost 1 base and the J gene lost 6 bases, with 16 bases spanning the gap. This CDR3 contains 16 residues. The germline V gene has CDR1 SGHTA and CDR2 FQGNSA. CDR3 in amino acids: CASSLGGPTIPNEQFF. The DNA for the CDR3 is TGTGCCAGCAGCTTAGGGGGGCCTACCATTCCCAATGAGCAGTTCTTC.

J is TRBJ2-7 and V is TRBV2, with D possibly being TRBD2 (6 bases). Germline assignment: CDR1 SNHLY and CDR2 FYNNEI. The length of the CDR3 is 12 residues. V dropped 5 bases and J dropped 6 bases, with 11 bases sitting between them. CDR3 coding DNA: TGTGCCAGCAGTCACCAGGGAGGCGAGCAGTACTTC. Encoded protein: CASSHQGGEQYF.

J is TRBJ2-1 and V is TRBV7-3; 9 nucleotides match TRBD2. This CDR3 is 15 amino acids long. Germline V gene sequence: CDR1 SGHTA, CDR2 FQGTGA. The V and J ends lost 2 bases and 2 bases, in that order; junction bases with no gene match: 1. In DNA form, the CDR3 reads TGTGCCAGCAGCTTAGGCGGGGGGGCCTACAATGAGCAGTTCTTC. Translated: CASSLGGGAYNEQFF.

This sequence joins TRBV7-6 and TRBJ2-3; a possible D gene is TRBD2 (6 bases). This CDR3 has 14 amino acids. Germline V gives CDR1 SGHVS, CDR2 FNYEAQ. Trimming stripped 6 bases from V and 1 base from J, with 11 bases between. CDR3 DNA sequence: TGTGCCAGCAGTAGGGCTAGCGGCACAGATACGCAGTATTTT. Translated, it gives CASSRASGTDTQYF.

CDR3 coding DNA: TGCAGCGTGTCACAGGGGTCTGGCAATCAGCCCCAGCATTTT. Translated: CSVSQGSGNQPQHF. The chain is built from TRBV29-1 and TRBJ1-5, with 7 bases identical to TRBD1. The germline gives CDR1 SQVTM, CDR2 ANQGSEA. With V trimmed by 6 bases and J by 2 bases, 7 bases remained unmatched. The CDR3 extends over 14 amino acids.

The V and J genes are TRBV6-4 and TRBJ1-4; D is undetermined. Germline values: CDR1 MRHNA, CDR2 SNTAGT. V was cut by 0 bases and J by 7 bases, with 12 bases left in between. CDR3 size: 15 residues. CDR3 nucleotides: TGTGCCAGCAGTGACTCGAGGGTGAGGAGTGAAAAACTGTTTTTT. It is translated as CASSDSRVRSEKLFF.